This T cell receptor beta chain was identified during a study of blood T cells in healthy people across ages. Primers used in a second PCR of about 6 to 11 cycles were a sample-barcoded 5' primer and a J-beta primer mix. TCRdb reprocessed the 5' RACE reads with MiXCR, giving one entry per CDR3 protein. The sample includes more than 750,000 distinct CDR3 sequences, almost 30% of them seen just once. Germline loops: CDR1 SGHTA, CDR2 FQGNSA. V was clipped by 1 base and J by 4 bases; unmatched bases: 5. The CDR3 is made up of 15 amino acids. This sample also appeared in a second study, on T cells of mothers and their children.

The material sequenced was blood. The receptor was isolated from a woman in her thirties or forties in good health. The rearrangement uses TRBV7-2 and TRBJ2-3, with 7 bases aligning to TRBD2. The DNA of the CDR3 is TGTGCCAGCAGCTTAGAGGCGGGGGTGGCAGATACGCAGTATTTT. Translated, it gives CASSLEAGVADTQYF.